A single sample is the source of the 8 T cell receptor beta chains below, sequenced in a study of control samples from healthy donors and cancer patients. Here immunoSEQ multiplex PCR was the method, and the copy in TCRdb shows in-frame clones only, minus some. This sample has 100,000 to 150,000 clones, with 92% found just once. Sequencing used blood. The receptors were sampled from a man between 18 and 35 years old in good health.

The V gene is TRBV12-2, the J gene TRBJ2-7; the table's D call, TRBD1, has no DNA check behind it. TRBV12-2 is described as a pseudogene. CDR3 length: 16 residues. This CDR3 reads CASRFKDRRGPEEQYF. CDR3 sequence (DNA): TGTGCAAGTCGCTTCAAGGACAGAAGAGGGCCCGAGGAGCAGTACTTC.

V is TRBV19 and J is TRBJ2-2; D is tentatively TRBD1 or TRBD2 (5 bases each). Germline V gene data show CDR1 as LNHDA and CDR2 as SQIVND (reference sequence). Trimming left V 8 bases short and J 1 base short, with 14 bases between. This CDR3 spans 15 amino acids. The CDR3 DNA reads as TGTGCCAGTCAGAAGGGGACGGTGAACACCGGGGAGCTGTTTTTT. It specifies CASQKGTVNTGELFF.

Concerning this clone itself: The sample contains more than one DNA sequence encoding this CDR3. This CDR3 reads CATSRDRGWGTEAFF. In DNA form, the CDR3 reads TGTGCCACCAGCAGGGACAGGGGATGGGGCACTGAAGCTTTCTTT. The chain has TRBV15 and TRBJ1-1, with 9 positions matching TRBD1. The CDR3 spans 15 residues. V shed 3 bases, J shed 4 bases, and the junction held 6 bases outside the gene matches. Germline V lookup: CDR1 LNHNV, CDR2 YYDKDF (reference sequence). The complete variable domain, with remaining parts taken from reference TRBV15 and TRBJ1-1, reads DAMVIQNPRYQVTQFGKPVTLSCSQTLNHNVMYWYQQKSSQAPKLLFHYYDKDFNNEADTPDNFQSRRPNTSFCFLDIRSPGLGDTAMYLCATSRDRGWGTEAFFGQGTRLTVV.

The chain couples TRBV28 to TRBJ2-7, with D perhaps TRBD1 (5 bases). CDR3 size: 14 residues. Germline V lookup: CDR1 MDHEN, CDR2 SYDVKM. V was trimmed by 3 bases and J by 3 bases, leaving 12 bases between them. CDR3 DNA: TGTGCCAGCAGTTTTAATAGGGGCCGCTACGAGCAGTACTTC. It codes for CASSFNRGRYEQYF.

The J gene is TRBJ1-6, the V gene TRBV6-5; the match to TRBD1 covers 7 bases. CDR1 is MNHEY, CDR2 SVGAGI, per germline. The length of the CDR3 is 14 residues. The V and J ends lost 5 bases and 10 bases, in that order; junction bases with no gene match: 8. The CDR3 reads CASSRQGVGSPLHF. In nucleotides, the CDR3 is TGTGCCAGCAGTCGACAGGGTGTAGGATCACCCCTCCACTTT.

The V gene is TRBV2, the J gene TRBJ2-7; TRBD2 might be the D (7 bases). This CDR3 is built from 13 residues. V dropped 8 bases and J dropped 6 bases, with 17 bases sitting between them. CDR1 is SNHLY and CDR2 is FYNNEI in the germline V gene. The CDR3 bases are TGTGCCAGCGGGGGGGGCGCATCGTTCGAGCAGTACTTC. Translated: CASGGGASFEQYF.

This CDR3 reads CASTLAGLSTDTQYF. The CDR3, as DNA: TGTGCCAGCACTCTAGCGGGGCTTAGCACAGATACGCAGTATTTT. This chain uses TRBV9 with TRBJ2-3, with 9 positions matching TRBD2. The germline V gene has CDR1 SGDLS and CDR2 YYNGEE. V was clipped by 6 bases and J by 0 bases; unmatched bases: 5. This CDR3 comprises 15 residues. The variable domain in full, with the rest retrieved from reference TRBV9 and TRBJ2-3, is DSGVTQTPKHLITATGQRVTLRCSPRSGDLSVYWYQQSLDQGLQFLIQYYNGEERAKGNILERFSAQQFPDLHSELNLSSLELGDSALYFCASTLAGLSTDTQYFGPGTRLTVL.

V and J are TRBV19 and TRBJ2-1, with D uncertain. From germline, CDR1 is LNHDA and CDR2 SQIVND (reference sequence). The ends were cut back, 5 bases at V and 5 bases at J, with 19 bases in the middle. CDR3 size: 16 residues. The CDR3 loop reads CASSSYIGRSDNEQFF. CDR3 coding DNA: TGTGCCAGTAGTTCCTACATAGGACGGTCAGACAATGAGCAGTTCTTC.